This T cell receptor (beta chain) was recorded in a study of T cell changes during pregnancy in multiple sclerosis (dated by TCRdb to about 2019). About the full investigation: The study examined how the T cell repertoire changed over the course of pregnancy in women with multiple sclerosis.

A note on this clone: This clone's antigen is unknown. No base quality information exists; no much larger clone differs at one position.

To prepare the library, the immunoSEQ multiplex PCR assay was applied. TCRdb provides this immuneACCESS table in a form limited to in-frame rearrangements. Some clones are lacking; in checked studies, under half of them reflect an unresolved V gene, and why the rest are absent is not known. Within this sample are tens of thousands of clones, with roughly 95% of them counted one time only. The ten largest clonotypes hold approximately 4% of the sample. The germline V gene provides CDR1 LGHNA and CDR2 YNFKEQ. Trimming at the junction amounts to 5 bases on V and 1 base on J, and the germline ends lie 10 bases apart. Inclusive of the bounding cysteine and phenylalanine, the CDR3 is 14 residues long. Left in the record is the CDR3 DNA by itself, 42 bases read in frame from the first base.

Sequenced here: CD8+ T cells from peripheral blood mononuclear cells, sampled after pregnancy. This clonotype was obtained from a female donor with multiple sclerosis, enrolled in a pregnancy study. The chain links TRBV4-2 with TRBJ2-3, with the D gene not confidently named. In nucleotide form, the sequence is TGTGCCAGCAGCTTGACGGGTGGCACAGATACGCAGTATTTT. It is translated as CASSLTGGTDTQYF.